The present TCR beta chain was sequenced within a study of response to subunit inactivated influenza vaccine. Study results and limitations: Each seasonal flu vaccination may recruit only limited new T cells, authors suggested.

This clonotype was seen a few times. Its antigen remains unknown. One entry per CDR3 protein results from TCRdb running MiXCR on the RT-PCR reads. This table has around 530,000 distinct CDR3 sequences, approximately 10% appearing once. This clonotype was obtained from a man in his fifties who received an inactivated influenza vaccine. This sample comprised PBMCs from blood, obtained on the day of vaccination.

In nucleotides, the CDR3 is TGTGCCAGCAGAAAGACTAGCGGGGACATCTACGAGCAGTACTTC. Its translation: CASRKTSGDIYEQYF. This chain connects TRBV6-1 to TRBJ2-7; 11 bases agree with TRBD2. V lost 6 bases and J lost 3; bases outside the gene matches: 7. Looked up from germline, CDR1 is MNHNS and CDR2 is SASEGT. This CDR3 contains 15 residues.